This T cell receptor (beta chain) comes out of a study of control samples from healthy donors and cancer patients. CDR1 and CDR2 from the germline V gene are MNHNS and SASEGT. The CDR3 consists of 15 residues. V dropped 2 bases and J dropped 4; count of bases not matched to a gene: 3. Assay used: immunoSEQ multiplex PCR; TCRdb lists only in-frame clones, some missing. The profile shows 110,000 or so clones, approximately 84% of them singletons. The gene calls are TRBV6-1 and TRBJ2-7, with 12 bases that match TRBD2. This TCR came from a young man in good health. Material for sequencing was blood. DNA of the CDR3: TGTGCCAGCAGTGAACTAGCGGGGGGGAGTTACGAGCAGTACGTC. Its translation: CASSELAGGSYEQYV.